Below, 24 T cell receptor beta chains from the same sample are listed, as sequenced in a study of cytomegalovirus exposure and HLA in healthy donors. A multiplex PCR was run with 60 Vbeta primers and 13 Jbeta primers. The protocol was immunoSEQ multiplex PCR, while the TCRdb copy is restricted to in-frame clones and leaves out a portion. The sample records over 50,000 clones, around 80% being singletons. The sequenced sample was PBMCs. Receptors were obtained from a man aged 45-65 years in good health and CMV-seropositive.

Concerning this clone itself: Compared with germline, one end of the junction differs, possibly owing to a read error. The V and J genes are TRBV4-1 and TRBJ2-7; D remains unclear. Germline-derived CDR1 and CDR2 are MGHRA and YSYEKL. The CDR3 extends over 16 amino acids. The CDR3 here is CASSPDAGKGYYEPYF. The CDR3 DNA sequence: TGCGCCAGCAGCCCAGACGCCGGAAAAGGCTACTACGAGCCGTACTTC.

This clone was seen only once. The chain uses TRBV7-9 and TRBJ2-2; no definite D call. In germline, CDR1 is SEHNR, CDR2 FQNEAQ (reference sequence). The germline V and J ends were trimmed by 3 bases and 4 bases, with 9 bases remaining between them. This CDR3 has 14 residues. CDR3 DNA: TGTGCCAGCAGCTTGCGGTTGGGCACCGGGGAGCTGTTTTTT. It yields the protein CASSLRLGTGELFF.

This clone was picked up a small number of times. One junction end disagrees with the germline gene, perhaps due to a read error. The gene calls are TRBV10-1 and TRBJ1-2, with no clear D. Germline V gene data show CDR1 as WNHNN and CDR2 as SYGVQD (reference sequence). The CDR3 runs to 13 residues. The DNA for the CDR3 is TGCGCCAGCAGCCCACCAGAGAACTATGGCTACAACTTT. It specifies CASSPPENYGYNF.

The J gene is TRBJ2-3, the V gene TRBV15, with TRBD2 matching over 8 bases. After removal of 2 bases from V and 1 base from J, the junction contained 5 bases not matched to a gene. The CDR3 runs to 16 residues. Germline V gives CDR1 LNHNV, CDR2 YYDKDF (reference sequence). CDR3: CATSRTRLARTDTQYF. The CDR3 DNA sequence: TGTGCCACCAGCAGAACAAGACTAGCGCGCACAGATACGCAGTATTTT.

The chain combines TRBV6-1 with TRBJ1-2; 7 bases map to TRBD1. The trim removed 5 bases at V and 7 bases at J, leaving 7 bases unmatched. In germline, CDR1 is MNHNS, CDR2 SASEGT. This CDR3 region has 13 residues. The CDR3 here is CASSSHRGSGYTF. The CDR3 DNA sequence: TGTGCCAGCAGTTCGCACAGGGGCTCTGGCTACACCTTC.

The chain combines TRBV28 with TRBJ2-7; possibly TRBD1 for D (6 bases). With 3 bases removed from V and 0 bases from J, the gap between germline ends came to 12 bases. The CDR3 has 15 amino acids. Per germline, CDR1 MDHEN and CDR2 SYDVKM. The CDR3 nucleotides are TGTGCCAGCAGTTTTTACAGGGCCAGCTCCTACGAGCAGTACTTC. Translation: CASSFYRASSYEQYF.

The V gene is TRBV5-4, the J gene TRBJ2-5; D remains unclear. V dropped 5 bases and J dropped 9 bases, with 23 bases sitting between them. CDR1 SGHNT and CDR2 YYREEE come from the germline V gene (reference sequence). The CDR3 has 15 amino acids. The CDR3 sequence is CASRNGPRSQVSQYF. The CDR3 DNA follows: TGTGCCAGCAGAAATGGGCCCCGATCTCAAGTGTCCCAGTACTTC.

This chain uses TRBV7-9 with TRBJ1-1; 8 nucleotides match TRBD1. J was trimmed by 2 bases and V by 1 base; bases with no gene match: 6. The CDR3 loop spans 16 amino acids. The germline V gene has CDR1 SEHNR and CDR2 FQNEAQ (reference sequence). Written as DNA, the CDR3 is TGTGCCAGCAGCTTAGAAGGCAGGGGGCGCAACACTGAAGCTTTCTTT. Its protein product is CASSLEGRGRNTEAFF.

The chain couples TRBV9 to TRBJ1-1, with 8 positions matching TRBD1. Germline V gene lookup returns CDR1 SGDLS and CDR2 YYNGEE. The CDR3 spans 16 residues. V shed 4 bases and J 5 bases; nucleotides not matched to a gene: 13. The CDR3 DNA reads as TGTGCCAGCAGCCTGGGGCAGGGGGCCGGTTGGACTGAAGCTTTCTTT. It is translated as CASSLGQGAGWTEAFF.

This clone was found a few times. CDR3 nucleotides: TGTGCCAGCAGCCGGACTAGCGGGGGGTACGAGCAGTACTTC. Translating gives CASSRTSGGYEQYF. The chain joins TRBV6-5 to TRBJ2-7; 14 bases are a match to TRBD2. Germline assignment: CDR1 MNHEY and CDR2 SVGAGI. The CDR3 is 14 residues long. After removal of 6 bases from V and 4 bases from J, the junction contained 2 bases not matched to a gene.

A remark on this clone: Other DNA sequences from this sample encode an identical CDR3 as well. This chain uses TRBV4-3 with TRBJ2-1; D call uncertain. From germline, CDR1 is LGHNA and CDR2 YSLEER. The CDR3 runs 17 residues. CDR3 protein: CARSQDMIVLIYNEQFF. CDR3 sequence (DNA): TGCGCGCGCAGCCAAGATATGATCGTACTCATCTACAATGAGCAGTTCTTC.

This chain connects TRBV4-1 to TRBJ1-5; TRBD1 might be the D (5 bases). The CDR3 sequence is 12 residues long. V shed 1 base and J shed 10 bases, with 8 bases lying between them. Germline-derived CDR1 and CDR2 are MGHRA and YSYEKL. CDR3 amino acids: CASSQAGGPQHF. The CDR3 nucleotides read TGCGCCAGCAGCCAAGCGGGGGGTCCCCAGCATTTT.

Regarding this clone: An end of the junction differs from the germline gene, which may be a read error. Other DNA sequences in this sample translate to the same CDR3. J is TRBJ2-7 and V is TRBV4-1; possibly TRBD1 for D (5 bases). The germline V gene encodes CDR1 MGHRA and CDR2 YSYEKL. The CDR3 covers 16 residues. CDR3 amino acids: CDSSKEAGQGYYEQYF. CDR3 sequence (DNA): TGCGACAGCAGCAAAGAAGCCGGACAAGGCTACTACGAGCAGTACTTC.

The rearrangement uses TRBV19 and TRBJ2-1; perhaps TRBD1 as D (5 bases). V lost 5 bases and J 5 bases, leaving 22 bases between the germline ends. Germline-derived CDR1 and CDR2 are LNHDA and SQIVND (reference sequence). The CDR3 runs 17 residues. CDR3 bases: TGTGCCAGTAGTGCGACCACCCAGGGATACTTCAACAATGAGCAGTTCTTC. It codes for CASSATTQGYFNNEQFF.

The chain employs TRBV27 and TRBJ2-5; D may be TRBD1 (6 bases). CDR3 length: 14 amino acids. Deletions cut 5 bases from V and 0 bases from J, with 10 bases between. The germline V gene encodes CDR1 MNHEY and CDR2 SMNVEV (reference sequence). The chain's CDR3 is CASSNRDNQETQYF. CDR3 DNA: TGTGCCAGCAGTAACCGGGACAACCAAGAGACCCAGTACTTC.

J is TRBJ2-7 and V is TRBV21-1; no check of the table's D call, TRBD2, against the DNA was made. TRBV21-1 is flagged as a pseudogene. This CDR3 spans 18 amino acids. The CDR3 loop reads CASSKGLAGGPDFHEQYF. DNA for the CDR3: TGTGCCAGCAGCAAAGGGCTAGCGGGGGGGCCAGACTTCCACGAGCAGTACTTC.

The chain is built from TRBV14 and TRBJ2-2; D ambiguous. V lost 0 bases, J lost 4 bases, and 6 bases lay in between. Germline CDR1 SGHDN, CDR2 FVKESK. The CDR3 covers 14 residues. The chain's CDR3 is CASSQDIPTGELFF. The CDR3 DNA follows: TGTGCCAGCAGCCAAGATATCCCCACCGGGGAGCTGTTTTTT.

The table lists this clone with a few counts. The chain carries TRBV5-6 and TRBJ1-1; tentative D call: TRBD1 (6 bases). CDR3 length equals 15 residues. The germline V gene encodes CDR1 SGHDT and CDR2 YYEEEE. V lost 6 bases and J lost 10, with 25 bases in between. The CDR3 region has the DNA TGTGCCAGCACTACCCCCAGGGGCGCGAAGCCTGCAGCTTTCTTT. This sequence encodes CASTTPRGAKPAAFF.

V usage is TRBV7-2 and J usage is TRBJ2-7, with a weak D call TRBD1 (6 bases). CDR1 SGHTA and CDR2 FQGNSA come from the germline V gene. The CDR3 length is 13 residues. V lost 5 bases to trimming and J lost 6 bases, with 14 bases between them. CDR3 DNA sequence: TGTGCCAGCAGCCTACAGGGACCGTCCGAGCAGTACTTC. It encodes CASSLQGPSEQYF.

The V and J genes are TRBV6-1 and TRBJ2-7, with 11 bases that match TRBD1. V trimming: 7 bases; J trimming: 0 bases; junction bases outside the gene matches: 2. The CDR3 sequence is 14 residues long. The germline gives CDR1 MNHNS, CDR2 SASEGT. In DNA, the CDR3 is TGTGCCAGCAAGGGGACAGGGGGCTCCTACGAGCAGTACTTC. Encoded protein: CASKGTGGSYEQYF.

The CDR3 nucleotides are TGTGCCAGCAGCCAAGGGGGCGAGCCCTACAATGAGCAGTTCTTC. This gives the protein CASSQGGEPYNEQFF. This rearrangement joins TRBV4-2 to TRBJ2-1; perhaps TRBD1 as D (5 bases). V was pared by 1 base and J by 2 bases, with 9 bases between. Per germline, CDR1 LGHNA and CDR2 YNFKEQ. The CDR3 is 15 residues long.

The V gene is TRBV5-1, the J gene TRBJ2-7; 10 bases are a match to TRBD2. The CDR3 spans 15 residues. From germline, CDR1 is SGHRS and CDR2 YFSETQ. V shed 0 bases and J 5 bases; nucleotides not matched to a gene: 5. CDR3 nucleotide sequence: TGCGCCAGCAGCTTGGCAGGGACTAGCGCCGACGAGCAGTACTTC. Translating gives CASSLAGTSADEQYF.

This rearrangement joins TRBV4-2 to TRBJ1-4; possibly TRBD1 for D (5 bases). V shed 0 bases and J shed 3 bases, with 17 bases lying between them. This CDR3 region has 18 residues. Germline V gives CDR1 LGHNA, CDR2 YNFKEQ. CDR3 amino acids: CASSQDMGRGVANEKLFF. As DNA, the CDR3 is TGTGCCAGCAGCCAAGATATGGGACGGGGGGTCGCTAATGAAAAACTGTTTTTT.

The chain has TRBV7-9 and TRBJ2-5, with TRBD2 matching 8 bases. The J call may be faulty, since TRBJ2-7 better matches the DNA end. The CDR3 runs to 16 residues. Germline V CDR1 and CDR2: SEHNR, FQNEAQ (reference sequence). The CDR3 is CASSFTAGDGHYEQYF. Written as DNA, the CDR3 is TGTGCCAGCAGCTTTACAGCGGGAGATGGCCACTACGAGCAGTACTTC.